Shown below are 16 T cell receptor beta chains from a single sample sequenced in a study. Treg sorting used a CD4+CD25+CD127-/low gate. One entry per CDR3 protein, called by TCRdb with MiXCR from the 5' RACE reads. Of fewer than 75,000 distinct CDR3 sequences in the sample, approximately 27% are singletons; the top ten hold less than 2.5%. Sequencing input: tumor-infiltrating Tregs sorted from the breast tumor. These receptors originate from a female donor with breast cancer.

The rearrangement uses TRBV4-1 and TRBJ2-3; D possibly matches TRBD1 or TRBD2 (5 bases each). The germline V gene encodes CDR1 MGHRA and CDR2 YSYEKL. There are 17 residues in the CDR3. The ends were cut back, 0 bases at V and 3 bases at J, with 16 bases in the middle. In DNA form, the CDR3 reads TGCGCCAGCAGCCAAGAGCCTCCGACGGGGCGGACAGATACGCAGTATTTT. As protein: CASSQEPPTGRTDTQYF.

With regard to this clonotype: This clone may be a read error of a much larger clone one base away. The chain carries TRBV28 and TRBJ2-7, with 12 bases identical to TRBD2. The CDR3 runs to 14 residues. CDR1 and CDR2 (germline): MDHEN, SYDVKM. CDR3 nucleotide sequence: TGTGCCGGCAGTTTACCCCGGACTAGCGGGATCGAGGACTTC. Residues: CAGSLPRTSGIEDF.

The chain has TRBV6-6 and TRBJ1-1; D is unresolved. CDR1 and CDR2 (germline): MNHNY, SVGAGI (reference sequence). The V end was cut by 6 bases, the J end by 1 base, with 9 bases between. The CDR3 runs 13 residues. As DNA, the CDR3 is TGTGCCAGCAGCAAATCCCCGAACACTGAAGCTTTCTTT. It is translated as CASSKSPNTEAFF.

At least ten counts were recorded for this clonotype. The J gene is TRBJ2-3, the V gene TRBV5-1, with 11 bases lining up with TRBD2. Germline lookup yields CDR1 SGHRS and CDR2 YFSETQ. J gave up 2 bases and V 4 bases, and 9 bases lay outside the gene matches. This CDR3 comprises 17 residues. The CDR3 DNA reads as TGCGCCAGCAGCGCCAGACTAGCGGGGATTAACACAGATACGCAGTATTTT. As protein: CASSARLAGINTDTQYF.

This clonotype was seen more than once but under ten times. The chain has TRBV4-1 and TRBJ2-1; D is ambiguous. CDR3 length: 18 amino acids. Looked up from germline, CDR1 is MGHRA and CDR2 is YSYEKL. With 1 base removed from V and 0 bases from J, the gap between germline ends came to 16 bases. This CDR3 is CASSQVDLGFSSYNEQFF. The CDR3 DNA follows: TGCGCCAGCAGCCAAGTGGATTTAGGGTTTAGCTCCTACAATGAGCAGTTCTTC.

This clonotype showed up just a few times. The CDR3 bases are TGTGCCAGCAGTGAACTTTGGCGGTTTAAAGCTTTCTTT. Translating gives CASSELWRFKAFF. The chain links TRBV6-1 to TRBJ1-1; the D is unclear. The CDR3 totals 13 residues. Germline V gene data show CDR1 as MNHNS and CDR2 as SASEGT. The V end lost 2 bases, the J end lost 9 bases, and 13 bases lay between the germline ends.

This clonotype was counted between two and nine times. This chain uses TRBV5-1 with TRBJ2-3; maybe TRBD1 (6 bases). The CDR3 is 15 amino acids. Germline V gene sequence: CDR1 SGHRS, CDR2 YFSETQ. Trimming took 2 bases from V and 6 from J, leaving 16 bases between them. The CDR3, as DNA: TGCGCCAGCAGCTTAGGACAGAACACAGGGGATACGCAGTATTTT. Encoded protein: CASSLGQNTGDTQYF. Combining the CDR3 with reference TRBV5-1 and TRBJ2-3 gives the whole variable domain KAGVTQTPRYLIKTRGQQVTLSCSPISGHRSVSWYQQTPGQGLQFLFEYFSETQRNKGNFPGRFSGRQFSNSRSEMNVSTLELGDSALYLCASSLGQNTGDTQYFGPGTRLTVL.

The J gene is TRBJ1-1, the V gene TRBV12-3 or TRBV12-4; perhaps TRBD1 as D (6 bases). With 6 bases removed from V and 11 bases from J, the gap between germline ends came to 16 bases. The CDR3 totals 12 residues. CDR3 sequence: CASRAPGAAAFF. CDR3 in DNA: TGTGCCAGCAGGGCCCCGGGGGCTGCGGCTTTCTTT.

The chain employs TRBV7-9 and TRBJ2-4; 7 bases agree with TRBD1. This CDR3 is 18 amino acids long. CDR1 and CDR2 from the germline V gene are SEHNR and FQNEAQ (reference sequence). Trimming took 2 bases from V and 6 from J; bases not matched to a gene: 16. The CDR3 loop is CASSLLGGPINGRNIQYF. CDR3 nucleotide sequence: TGTGCCAGCAGCTTATTAGGGGGCCCTATAAATGGAAGAAACATTCAGTACTTC.

This clonotype showed up many times. This chain uses TRBV24-1 with TRBJ2-1; TRBD2 agrees at 7 bases. Trimming took 4 bases from V and 8 from J; bases not matched to a gene: 7. This CDR3 has 14 residues. Germline assignment: CDR1 KGHDR and CDR2 SFDVKD. The CDR3 DNA reads as TGTGCCACCAGTGAGTTCGGGGGGTTGGATGAGCAGTTCTTC. It codes for CATSEFGGLDEQFF.

This sequence joins TRBV28 and TRBJ1-5; possibly TRBD1 for D (5 bases). From germline, CDR1 is MDHEN and CDR2 SYDVKM. With 5 bases removed from V and 6 bases from J, the gap between germline ends came to 14 bases. This CDR3 is built from 14 residues. CDR3 sequence reads: CASSPSRDFQPQHF. CDR3 nucleotide sequence: TGTGCCAGCAGTCCCAGCAGGGATTTTCAGCCCCAGCATTTT.

This clonotype has a handful of counts. This sequence joins TRBV4-1 and TRBJ1-5; the match to TRBD1 covers 7 bases. CDR1 and CDR2 from the germline V gene are MGHRA and YSYEKL. V shed 5 bases and J 7 bases; nucleotides not matched to a gene: 5. CDR3 length: 13 residues. CDR3 sequence: CASSADRRQPQHF. The CDR3 nucleotides read TGCGCCAGCAGCGCGGACAGGCGACAGCCCCAGCATTTT.

The chain recombines TRBV15 with TRBJ1-6, with 7 bases that match TRBD1. This CDR3 region has 15 residues. CDR1 is LNHNV, CDR2 YYDKDF, per germline (reference sequence). The V segment lost 1 base and the J segment 4 bases; nucleotides outside the gene matches: 1. In nucleotides, the CDR3 is TGTGCCACCAGCAGAGGGGACAGTTATAATTCACCCCTCCACTTT. This translates into CATSRGDSYNSPLHF.

The J gene is TRBJ2-2, the V gene TRBV27; D is perhaps TRBD2 (5 bases). The germline CDR1 and CDR2 sequences are MNHEY and SMNVEV (reference sequence). This CDR3 spans 13 amino acids. Deletions cut 6 bases from V and 6 bases from J, with 11 bases between. The chain's CDR3 is CASRDFLAGELFF. The CDR3 region has the DNA TGTGCCAGCAGGGACTTTCTGGCCGGGGAGCTGTTTTTT.

The chain employs TRBV2 and TRBJ2-7; TRBD1 matches 7 bases. This CDR3 comprises 12 residues. Germline V gene lookup returns CDR1 SNHLY and CDR2 FYNNEI. Trimming cost V 7 bases and J 5 bases; bases outside gene matches: 5. For the CDR3, the DNA is TGTGCCAGCACTTCACAGGGGAACGAGCAGTACTTC. This sequence encodes CASTSQGNEQYF.

On this clonotype: A much more abundant neighbour one base away suggests this may be a read error. The V call is TRBV7-2, the J call TRBJ2-7; 7 nucleotides match TRBD1. The germline V gene has CDR1 SGHTA and CDR2 FQGNSA. The CDR3 contains 14 residues. After removal of 0 bases from V and 3 bases from J, the junction contained 2 bases not matched to a gene. The CDR3 DNA is TGTACCAGCAGCTTAGCTACAGGGGACTACGAGCAGTACTTC. It yields the protein CTSSLATGDYEQYF.